This TCR beta chain stems from a study of beta chain features in type 1 diabetes. Findings and limits, study-wide: Type 1 diabetes patients showed a moderate but significant shortening of TCRB CDR3s in all four CD4+ subsets.

For this clone: Its matching antigen is unknown.

Isolated RNA was reverse transcribed in full, so expressed TCRB transcripts were sequenced. Here immunoSEQ multiplex PCR was the method, and the copy in TCRdb shows in-frame clones only, minus some. The table records some 700,000 clones, 13% of them present only once. This CDR3 has 16 residues. Germline assignment: CDR1 LGHNT and CDR2 FRNRAP. Between the trimmed V and J ends, which lost 5 bases and 3 bases, there was a span of 20 bases. Sequenced input: naive CD4+ T cells from blood. The TCR originated in a man aged 18 to 30 with type 1 diabetes. The J gene is TRBJ2-7, the V gene TRBV12-5, with D perhaps matching TRBD1 (5 bases). The CDR3 region has the DNA TGTGCTAGTGGTCCGGCCCAAGGCAGGGTGAGCTACGAGCAGTACTTC. It encodes CASGPAQGRVSYEQYF.